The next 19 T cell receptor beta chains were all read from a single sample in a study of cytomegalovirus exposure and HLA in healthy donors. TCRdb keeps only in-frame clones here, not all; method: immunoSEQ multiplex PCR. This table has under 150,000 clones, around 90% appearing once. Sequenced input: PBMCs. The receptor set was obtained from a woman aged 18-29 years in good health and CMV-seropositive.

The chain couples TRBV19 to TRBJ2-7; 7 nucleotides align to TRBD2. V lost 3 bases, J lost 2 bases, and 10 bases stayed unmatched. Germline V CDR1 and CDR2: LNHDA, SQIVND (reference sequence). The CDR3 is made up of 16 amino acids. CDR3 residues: CASSMNAASGTYEQYF. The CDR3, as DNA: TGTGCCAGTAGTATGAACGCGGCTAGCGGTACCTACGAGCAGTACTTC.

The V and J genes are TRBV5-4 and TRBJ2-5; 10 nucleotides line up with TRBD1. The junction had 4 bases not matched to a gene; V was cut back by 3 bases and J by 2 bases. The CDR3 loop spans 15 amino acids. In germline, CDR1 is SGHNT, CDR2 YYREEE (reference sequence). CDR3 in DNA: TGTGCCAGCAGCTGGGGACAGGGGTCGCAAGAGACCCAGTACTTC. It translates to CASSWGQGSQETQYF. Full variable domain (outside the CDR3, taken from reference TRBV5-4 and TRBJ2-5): ETGVTQSPTHLIKTRGQQVTLRCSSQSGHNTVSWYQQALGQGPQFIFQYYREEENGRGNFPPRFSGLQFPNYSSELNVNALELDDSALYLCASSWGQGSQETQYFGPGTRLLVL.

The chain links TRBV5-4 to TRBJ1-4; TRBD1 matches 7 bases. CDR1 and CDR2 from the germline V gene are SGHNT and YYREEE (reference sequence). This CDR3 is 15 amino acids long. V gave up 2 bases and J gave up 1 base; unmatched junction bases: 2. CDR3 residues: CASSFAGGTNEKLFF. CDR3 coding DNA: TGTGCCAGCAGCTTTGCAGGGGGAACTAATGAAAAACTGTTTTTT.

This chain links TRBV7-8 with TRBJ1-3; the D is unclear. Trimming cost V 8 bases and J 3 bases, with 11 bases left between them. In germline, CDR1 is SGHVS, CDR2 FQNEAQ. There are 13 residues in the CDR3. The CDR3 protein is CASGRGIGNTIYF. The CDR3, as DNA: TGTGCCAGCGGACGGGGTATTGGAAACACCATATATTTT.

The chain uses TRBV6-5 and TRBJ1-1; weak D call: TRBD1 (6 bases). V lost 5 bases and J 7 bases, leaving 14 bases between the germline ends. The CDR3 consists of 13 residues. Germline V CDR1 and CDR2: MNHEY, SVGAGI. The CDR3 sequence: CASSVQGRGEAFF. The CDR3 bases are TGTGCCAGCAGTGTACAGGGAAGGGGTGAAGCTTTCTTT.

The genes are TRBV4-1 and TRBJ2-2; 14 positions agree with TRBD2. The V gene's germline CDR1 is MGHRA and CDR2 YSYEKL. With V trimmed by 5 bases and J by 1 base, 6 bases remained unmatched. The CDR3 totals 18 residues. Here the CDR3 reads CASSGTSGGVLNTGELFF. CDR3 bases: TGCGCCAGCAGCGGGACTAGCGGGGGAGTACTGAACACCGGGGAGCTGTTTTTT.

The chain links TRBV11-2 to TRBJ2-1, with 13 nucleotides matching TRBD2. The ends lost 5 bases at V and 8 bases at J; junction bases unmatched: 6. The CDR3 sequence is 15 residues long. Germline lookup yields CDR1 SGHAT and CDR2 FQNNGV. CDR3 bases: TGTGCCAGCAGCCAACTAGCGGGAGGGGGGGATGAGCAGTTCTTC. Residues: CASSQLAGGGDEQFF.

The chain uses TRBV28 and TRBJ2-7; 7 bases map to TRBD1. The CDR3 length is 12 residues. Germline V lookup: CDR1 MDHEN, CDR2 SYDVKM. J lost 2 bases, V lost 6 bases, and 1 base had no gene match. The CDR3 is CASRTGPYEQYF. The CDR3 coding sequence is TGTGCCAGCAGGACAGGGCCCTACGAGCAGTACTTC.

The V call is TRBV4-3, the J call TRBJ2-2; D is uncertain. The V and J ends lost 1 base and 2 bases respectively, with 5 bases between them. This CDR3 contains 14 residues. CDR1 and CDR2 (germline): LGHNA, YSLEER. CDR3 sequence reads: CASSQGRNTGELFF. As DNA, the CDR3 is TGCGCCAGCAGCCAAGGCAGAAACACCGGGGAGCTGTTTTTT.

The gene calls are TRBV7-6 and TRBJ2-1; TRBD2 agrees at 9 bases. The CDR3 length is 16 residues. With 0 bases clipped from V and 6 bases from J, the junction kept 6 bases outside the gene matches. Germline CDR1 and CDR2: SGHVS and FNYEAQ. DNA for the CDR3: TGTGCCAGCAGCTTAGCTAGCGGGAGAGGAAGCAATGAGCAGTTCTTC. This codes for CASSLASGRGSNEQFF.

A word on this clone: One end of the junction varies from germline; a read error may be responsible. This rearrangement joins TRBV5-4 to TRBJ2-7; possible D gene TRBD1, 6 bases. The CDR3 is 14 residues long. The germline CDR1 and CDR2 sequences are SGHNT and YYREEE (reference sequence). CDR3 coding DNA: TGTGCCAGCAGTTTGGGGCAGGGGAAGGGCGAGCAGTACTTC. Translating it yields CASSLGQGKGEQYF. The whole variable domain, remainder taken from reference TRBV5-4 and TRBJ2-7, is ETGVTQSPTHLIKTRGQQVTLRCSSQSGHNTVSWYQQALGQGPQFIFQYYREEENGRGNFPPRFSGLQFPNYSSELNVNALELDDSALYLCASSLGQGKGEQYFGPGTRLTVT.

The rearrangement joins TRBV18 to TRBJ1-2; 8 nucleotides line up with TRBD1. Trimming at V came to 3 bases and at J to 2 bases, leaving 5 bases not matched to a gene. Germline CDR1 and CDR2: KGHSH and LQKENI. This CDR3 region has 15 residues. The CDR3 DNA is TGTGCCAGCTCACCCGGGACAGGAACCAACTATGGCTACACCTTC. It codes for CASSPGTGTNYGYTF.

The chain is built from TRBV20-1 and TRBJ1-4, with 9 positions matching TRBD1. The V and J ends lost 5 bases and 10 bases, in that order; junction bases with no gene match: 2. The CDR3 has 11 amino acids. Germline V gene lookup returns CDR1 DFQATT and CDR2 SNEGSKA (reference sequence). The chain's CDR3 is CSARDRVKLFF. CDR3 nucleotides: TGCAGTGCTCGGGACAGGGTAAAACTGTTTTTT.

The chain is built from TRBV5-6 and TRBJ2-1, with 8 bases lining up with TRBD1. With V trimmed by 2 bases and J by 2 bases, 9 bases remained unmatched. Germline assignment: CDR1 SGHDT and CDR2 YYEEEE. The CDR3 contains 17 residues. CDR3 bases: TGTGCCAGCAGCTTAAGGACAGGGTCGTTGACCTACAATGAGCAGTTCTTC. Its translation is CASSLRTGSLTYNEQFF.

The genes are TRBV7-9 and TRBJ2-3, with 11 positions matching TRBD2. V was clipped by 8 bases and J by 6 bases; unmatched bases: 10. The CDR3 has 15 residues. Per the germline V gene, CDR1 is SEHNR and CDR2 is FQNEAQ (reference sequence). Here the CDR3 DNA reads TGTGCCAGCTCAGATAGCGGGGGGGCCGTGGATACGCAGTATTTT. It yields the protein CASSDSGGAVDTQYF.

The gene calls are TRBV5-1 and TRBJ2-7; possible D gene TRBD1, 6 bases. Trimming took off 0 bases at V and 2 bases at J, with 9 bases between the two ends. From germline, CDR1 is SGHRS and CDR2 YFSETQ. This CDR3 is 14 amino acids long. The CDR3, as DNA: TGCGCCAGCAGCTTGGAAGGGGGTCCCTACGAGCAGTACTTC. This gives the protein CASSLEGGPYEQYF.

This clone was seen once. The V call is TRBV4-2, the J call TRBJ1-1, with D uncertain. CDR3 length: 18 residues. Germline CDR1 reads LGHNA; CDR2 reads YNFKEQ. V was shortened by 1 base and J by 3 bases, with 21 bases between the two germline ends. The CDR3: CASSQAWYGDQEDTEAFF. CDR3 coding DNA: TGTGCCAGCAGCCAAGCCTGGTACGGGGATCAAGAAGACACTGAAGCTTTCTTT.

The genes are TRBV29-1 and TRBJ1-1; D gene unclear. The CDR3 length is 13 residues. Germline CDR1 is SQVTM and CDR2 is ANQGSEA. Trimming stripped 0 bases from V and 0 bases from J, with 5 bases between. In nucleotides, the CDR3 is TGCAGCGTTGAAGACAGGCTGAACACTGAAGCTTTCTTT. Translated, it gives CSVEDRLNTEAFF.

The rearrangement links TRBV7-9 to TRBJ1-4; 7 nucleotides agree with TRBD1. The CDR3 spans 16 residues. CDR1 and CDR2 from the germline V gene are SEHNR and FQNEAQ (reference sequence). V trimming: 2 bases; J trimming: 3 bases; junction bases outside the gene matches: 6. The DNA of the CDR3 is TGTGCCAGCAGCTTATTAACCGGGACAGCTAATGAAAAACTGTTTTTT. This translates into CASSLLTGTANEKLFF.